These T cell receptor beta chains were read from a single sample in a study of blood T cells in healthy people across ages. TCRdb called the 5' RACE reads again in MiXCR, with one record for every CDR3 protein. This table holds over a million distinct CDR3 sequences, roughly 40% found once. The sequenced sample consisted of blood. These receptors were taken from a woman under 30 in good health. Each CDR3 is given with its conserved first and last residue. Fields, in order: CDR3 DNA, CDR3 protein, clone size, V gene, J gene, D gene. D genes are given only for firm matches. Rows give clone size only sometimes, using once, few, many, or a class for an expanded clone.

cdr3_nt: TGTGCCAGCAGTGGGTCTCGGCCAGGGCGGTGGGGTTACTATGGCTACACCTTC; cdr3_aa: CASSGSRPGRWGYYGYTF; clone_size: -; v_call: TRBV25-1; j_call: TRBJ1-2; d_call: -
cdr3_nt: TGCAGCGTTGAAGGTCAGTCAGGGCGTGGCACTGAAGCTTTCTTT; cdr3_aa: CSVEGQSGRGTEAFF; clone_size: few; v_call: TRBV29-1; j_call: TRBJ1-1; d_call: -
cdr3_nt: TGCGCCAGCAGCTTGATGCCAGGGGGTATGGACACTGAAGCTTTCTTT; cdr3_aa: CASSLMPGGMDTEAFF; clone_size: -; v_call: TRBV5-1; j_call: TRBJ1-1; d_call: TRBD1
cdr3_nt: TGTGCCAGCAGCCAAGAAACCCTTAGGGCAGGGACCTACGAGCAGTACTTC; cdr3_aa: CASSQETLRAGTYEQYF; clone_size: -; v_call: TRBV4-2; j_call: TRBJ2-7; d_call: -
cdr3_nt: TGTGCCAGCAGCCCATCAGCGGGGGATTACAATGAGCAGTTCTTC; cdr3_aa: CASSPSAGDYNEQFF; clone_size: -; v_call: TRBV11-2; j_call: TRBJ2-1; d_call: TRBD2
cdr3_nt: TGCGCCAGCAGCGAGGGACTAGCGGACCAAGAGACCCAGTACTTC; cdr3_aa: CASSEGLADQETQYF; clone_size: many; v_call: TRBV4-1; j_call: TRBJ2-5; d_call: TRBD2
cdr3_nt: TGCGCCAGCAGCCACGTAGCGGGAGGCGCCTACGAGCAGTACTTC; cdr3_aa: CASSHVAGGAYEQYF; clone_size: -; v_call: TRBV4-1; j_call: TRBJ2-7; d_call: TRBD2
cdr3_nt: TGTGCCAGCCGGCCTCCGGGCGACACAGATACGCAGTATTTT; cdr3_aa: CASRPPGDTDTQYF; clone_size: -; v_call: TRBV6-5; j_call: TRBJ2-3; d_call: -
cdr3_nt: TGCGCCAGCAGCCAAGAAGACAGGGGCGATTCACCCCTCCACTTT; cdr3_aa: CASSQEDRGDSPLHF; clone_size: few; v_call: TRBV4-1; j_call: TRBJ1-6; d_call: TRBD1
cdr3_nt: TGTGTCAGCAGTAGACAGGGTGAACCCCTCCACTTT; cdr3_aa: CVSSRQGEPLHF; clone_size: -; v_call: TRBV12-3/TRBV12-4; j_call: TRBJ1-6; d_call: TRBD1
cdr3_nt: TGTGCCAGCAGCTTAATTAGTTTTTCGGGTTTATGGGGCACAGATACGCAGTATTTT; cdr3_aa: CASSLISFSGLWGTDTQYF; clone_size: few; v_call: TRBV7-8; j_call: TRBJ2-3; d_call: -
cdr3_nt: TGTGCCATCAGTGATCCAGATACTAGCGGAAAGACCCAGTACTTC; cdr3_aa: CAISDPDTSGKTQYF; clone_size: few; v_call: TRBV10-3; j_call: TRBJ2-5; d_call: TRBD2
cdr3_nt: TGTGCCAGCAGACCCAGGACAGGGATTAGTATTGACTATGGCTACACCTTC; cdr3_aa: CASRPRTGISIDYGYTF; clone_size: -; v_call: TRBV28; j_call: TRBJ1-2; d_call: TRBD1
cdr3_nt: TGTGCCAGCAGCTTAGCGGTGGACCGGGTTAAGTATTTT; cdr3_aa: CASSLAVDRVKYF; clone_size: -; v_call: TRBV7-8; j_call: TRBJ2-3; d_call: -
cdr3_nt: TGTGCCAGCAGTCGAACTGGGTTGGGGTCCTACGAGCAGTACTTC; cdr3_aa: CASSRTGLGSYEQYF; clone_size: few; v_call: TRBV6-5; j_call: TRBJ2-7; d_call: -
cdr3_nt: TGCGCCAGCAGGGGACAGAGCACCGGGGAGCTGTTTTTT; cdr3_aa: CASRGQSTGELFF; clone_size: few; v_call: TRBV10-2; j_call: TRBJ2-2; d_call: TRBD1
cdr3_nt: TGTGCCAGCGGAGTTTCAAACAGGGGGGGAGCTTTCTTT; cdr3_aa: CASGVSNRGGAFF; clone_size: -; v_call: TRBV12-3/TRBV12-4; j_call: TRBJ1-1; d_call: TRBD1
cdr3_nt: TGCGCCAGCAGCAGGGGGGCTAGGGATGAAAAACTGTTTTTT; cdr3_aa: CASSRGARDEKLFF; clone_size: few; v_call: TRBV4-1; j_call: TRBJ1-4; d_call: -
cdr3_nt: TGCAGTGCTCACCCCAGCCGCAGTACTAGCACAGATACGCAGTATTTT; cdr3_aa: CSAHPSRSTSTDTQYF; clone_size: -; v_call: TRBV20-1; j_call: TRBJ2-3; d_call: -
cdr3_nt: TGCAGTGCACCGACAGGGAATGACTATGGCTACACCTTC; cdr3_aa: CSAPTGNDYGYTF; clone_size: -; v_call: TRBV20-1; j_call: TRBJ1-2; d_call: TRBD1
cdr3_nt: TGTGCCAGCAGTTACTCGAGCAGGGGGCGGTCGTACACTGAAGCTTTCTTT; cdr3_aa: CASSYSSRGRSYTEAFF; clone_size: -; v_call: TRBV6-6; j_call: TRBJ1-1; d_call: TRBD1
cdr3_nt: TGCAGTGCTAGCGAAGCGGGAGGATACAATGAGCAGTTCTTC; cdr3_aa: CSASEAGGYNEQFF; clone_size: few; v_call: TRBV20-1; j_call: TRBJ2-1; d_call: TRBD2
cdr3_nt: TGCAGTGCTACATCCGGGACAGGGATCTCACCCCTCCACTTT; cdr3_aa: CSATSGTGISPLHF; clone_size: -; v_call: TRBV20-1; j_call: TRBJ1-6; d_call: TRBD1
cdr3_nt: TGTGCCAGCAGCCATAGCGGGCCTGTAAGCTCCTACAATGAGCAGTTCTTC; cdr3_aa: CASSHSGPVSSYNEQFF; clone_size: few; v_call: TRBV7-2; j_call: TRBJ2-1; d_call: TRBD2
cdr3_nt: TGCAGTGCTAACCGGGACAGGGGATGGTACGAGCAGTACTTC; cdr3_aa: CSANRDRGWYEQYF; clone_size: -; v_call: TRBV20-1; j_call: TRBJ2-7; d_call: TRBD1
cdr3_nt: TGTGCCAGCGGAGTGGGACAGGGGGGCACTGAAGCTTTCTTT; cdr3_aa: CASGVGQGGTEAFF; clone_size: -; v_call: TRBV27; j_call: TRBJ1-1; d_call: TRBD1
cdr3_nt: TGTGCCAGCCGCTCCGGCGGGGGCCGCACAGATACGCAGTATTTT; cdr3_aa: CASRSGGGRTDTQYF; clone_size: few; v_call: TRBV27; j_call: TRBJ2-3; d_call: -
cdr3_nt: TGTGCCAGCAGCCAAGGAGGGGCGAGAGGGAATGAGCAGTTCTTC; cdr3_aa: CASSQGGARGNEQFF; clone_size: -; v_call: TRBV3-1; j_call: TRBJ2-1; d_call: -
cdr3_nt: TGTGCCAGCGGGGGGGCTCGTTACAATGAGCAGTTCTTC; cdr3_aa: CASGGARYNEQFF; clone_size: -; v_call: TRBV28; j_call: TRBJ2-1; d_call: -
cdr3_nt: TGTGCCAGCAGCTCTCGGGCGGGGGCGGGAAACACTGAAGCTTTCTTT; cdr3_aa: CASSSRAGAGNTEAFF; clone_size: -; v_call: TRBV7-2; j_call: TRBJ1-1; d_call: -
cdr3_nt: TGTGCCAGCAGCCCAGCCGGGGGCCACGACAATGAGCAGTTCTTC; cdr3_aa: CASSPAGGHDNEQFF; clone_size: few; v_call: TRBV9; j_call: TRBJ2-1; d_call: -
cdr3_nt: TGTGCCAGCCGAAGAAGGGCCGGGACTACCCTCAATGAGCAGTTCTTC; cdr3_aa: CASRRRAGTTLNEQFF; clone_size: -; v_call: TRBV12-3/TRBV12-4; j_call: TRBJ2-1; d_call: TRBD2
cdr3_nt: TGTGCCAGCAGTTTAAGGGCCGACACAGATACGCAGTATTTT; cdr3_aa: CASSLRADTDTQYF; clone_size: few; v_call: TRBV12-3/TRBV12-4; j_call: TRBJ2-3; d_call: -
cdr3_nt: TGTGCCAGCAGTGATTTAGGGGATGAGGAGCCCCAGCATTTT; cdr3_aa: CASSDLGDEEPQHF; clone_size: -; v_call: TRBV25-1; j_call: TRBJ1-5; d_call: -
cdr3_nt: TGTGCCAGCAGTGAAGTTACGGGACGCCGACCGGGGAATACGCAGTATTTT; cdr3_aa: CASSEVTGRRPGNTQYF; clone_size: -; v_call: TRBV6-1; j_call: TRBJ2-3; d_call: -
cdr3_nt: TGTGCCAGCAGCGCTGGGACAGGGAGTTGGGGTGGTGATGGCTACACCTTC; cdr3_aa: CASSAGTGSWGGDGYTF; clone_size: -; v_call: TRBV9; j_call: TRBJ1-2; d_call: TRBD1
cdr3_nt: TGTGCCAGCAGTGACGGGAGCCCCTACAATGAGCAGTTCTTC; cdr3_aa: CASSDGSPYNEQFF; clone_size: -; v_call: TRBV25-1; j_call: TRBJ2-1; d_call: -
cdr3_nt: TGTGCCAGCAGCTCTACCCATAGTTTTGAGCAGTTCTTC; cdr3_aa: CASSSTHSFEQFF; clone_size: -; v_call: TRBV7-9; j_call: TRBJ2-1; d_call: -
cdr3_nt: TGTGCCAGCAGTCCTCAGATCACCCGAGGGTACGAGCAGTACTTC; cdr3_aa: CASSPQITRGYEQYF; clone_size: few; v_call: TRBV12-3/TRBV12-4; j_call: TRBJ2-7; d_call: -
cdr3_nt: TGTGCCAGCAGTCCAAGAGGTTTTGTGGAAGCTTTCTTT; cdr3_aa: CASSPRGFVEAFF; clone_size: -; v_call: TRBV12-3/TRBV12-4; j_call: TRBJ1-1; d_call: -
cdr3_nt: TGTGCCAGCAGCCCTCGGACAGGGTACGGTGAGCAGTTCTTC; cdr3_aa: CASSPRTGYGEQFF; clone_size: -; v_call: TRBV9; j_call: TRBJ2-1; d_call: TRBD1
cdr3_nt: TGCGCCAGCAGCCCCTCAGGGTTTGCTAATGAAAAACTGTTTTTT; cdr3_aa: CASSPSGFANEKLFF; clone_size: -; v_call: TRBV5-1; j_call: TRBJ1-4; d_call: -
cdr3_nt: TGTGCCAGCAGTTTATGGGGGGGCGGGGACACAGATACGCAGTATTTT; cdr3_aa: CASSLWGGGDTDTQYF; clone_size: -; v_call: TRBV27; j_call: TRBJ2-3; d_call: -
cdr3_nt: TGTGCCAGCAGTGAATGGTTCAGCACAGCTGCCATGGAGGGCTACACCTTC; cdr3_aa: CASSEWFSTAAMEGYTF; clone_size: -; v_call: TRBV25-1; j_call: TRBJ1-2; d_call: -
cdr3_nt: TGTGCCACCCATCCCGGATCTAGTTCGCATGAGCAGTTCTTC; cdr3_aa: CATHPGSSSHEQFF; clone_size: few; v_call: TRBV10-3; j_call: TRBJ2-1; d_call: -
cdr3_nt: TGTGCCAGCAGACCGGGGAACAGGGGACCCCTCCACTTT; cdr3_aa: CASRPGNRGPLHF; clone_size: few; v_call: TRBV11-2; j_call: TRBJ1-6; d_call: TRBD1
cdr3_nt: TGTGCCAGCAGCGTCGGGGGGATGCGTGGCCACACCTTC; cdr3_aa: CASSVGGMRGHTF; clone_size: -; v_call: TRBV9; j_call: TRBJ1-2; d_call: -
cdr3_nt: TGTGCCACCAGCAGAGATCGGGGGACTACCTACCAAGAGACCCAGTACTTC; cdr3_aa: CATSRDRGTTYQETQYF; clone_size: -; v_call: TRBV15; j_call: TRBJ2-5; d_call: TRBD2
cdr3_nt: TGTGCCACCAGCAACCCAGGGTCGGCGAGCACAGATACGCAGTATTTT; cdr3_aa: CATSNPGSASTDTQYF; clone_size: few; v_call: TRBV15; j_call: TRBJ2-3; d_call: -